This T cell receptor beta chain was found in a study of identical twins. TCRdb itself ran the 5' RACE reads through MiXCR, one entry per CDR3 protein. The data show some 730,000 distinct CDR3 sequences, approximately 18% seen once. The CDR3 sequence is 16 residues long. Germline V gene lookup returns CDR1 SGDLS and CDR2 YYNGEE. The V and J ends lost 0 bases and 2 bases respectively, with 13 bases between them. Another study also made use of these data, one on T cells expressing NK-cell markers. From that paper: Repertoire data for TCR beta were derived from sorted T cells (CD3+CD56+NKG2C+, CD3+CD56+NKG2C- and CD3+CD56-NKG2C+). Among eight sequenced donors, seven carried HCMV seropositivity while one was seronegative. Several donors showed these clonotypes also leading the CD3+CD56-NKG2C+ fraction.

The V and J genes are TRBV9 and TRBJ2-3; D uncertain. This TCR was recovered from a woman under 30 in good health. Sequencing used PBMCs. The CDR3 protein is CASSVAAHQTTDTQYF. For the CDR3, the DNA is TGTGCCAGCAGCGTAGCGGCCCACCAGACCACAGATACGCAGTATTTT.